A single sample gave rise to the 16 T cell receptor beta chains below, sequenced in a study of blood T cells in healthy people across ages. Through a sample-barcoded 5' primer and a J-beta primer mix, a second PCR was run for roughly 6 to 11 cycles. TCRdb passed the 5' RACE reads through MiXCR, listing each CDR3 protein once. The table has approximately 780,000 distinct CDR3 sequences, about 26% seen once; the top ten hold 2.5% to 3.5%. Another study also made use of these data, one on T cells of mothers and their children.

The sample was blood. The receptors stem from a boy aged 5-17 years in good health.

This chain connects TRBV2 to TRBJ1-5; D ambiguous. Germline CDR1 is SNHLY and CDR2 is FYNNEI. CDR3 length: 15 amino acids. Trimming took off 7 bases at V and 2 bases at J, with 15 bases between the two ends. This CDR3 reads CASKDWGSGNQPQHF. The CDR3 nucleotides are TGTGCCAGCAAGGATTGGGGATCCGGCAATCAGCCCCAGCATTTT.

This clonotype was seen only a few times. The V gene is TRBV20-1, the J gene TRBJ2-5, with 11 nucleotides matching TRBD2. The end of the DNA fits TRBJ2-7 better, so the J call may be wrong. The CDR3 runs 16 residues. CDR1 and CDR2 (germline): DFQATT, SNEGSKA (reference sequence). CDR3 amino acids: CSAPLAGGLSSYEQYF. The DNA of the CDR3 is TGCAGTGCTCCGCTAGCGGGGGGCCTCAGCTCCTACGAGCAGTACTTC.

Note on this clonotype: A read error may produce the germline difference seen at one junction end. V usage is TRBV29-1 and J usage is TRBJ2-3; 10 positions match TRBD1. Germline V gene data show CDR1 as SQVTM and CDR2 as ANQGSEA. The CDR3 consists of 14 residues. CDR3 loop: CSAEGTGDTDTQYF. For the CDR3, the DNA is TGCAGCGCTGAAGGGACAGGGGATACAGATACGCAGTATTTT.

The chain has TRBV15 and TRBJ1-3, with unresolved D. V was trimmed by 0 bases and J by 2 bases, leaving 5 bases between them. This CDR3 has 14 residues. The V gene's germline CDR1 is LNHNV and CDR2 YYDKDF (reference sequence). This CDR3 reads CATSRDRTGNTIYF. DNA for the CDR3: TGTGCCACCAGCAGAGATCGGACTGGAAACACCATATATTTT.

This clonotype was seen a few times. CDR3 DNA sequence: TGTGCCAGCACCGTAGGGTCGAGCTATGGCTACACCTTC. Encoded protein: CASTVGSSYGYTF. This chain uses TRBV25-1 with TRBJ1-2; D unresolved. Between the trimmed V and J ends, which lost 7 bases and 4 bases, there was a span of 13 bases. CDR1 is MGHDK and CDR2 is SYGVNS in the germline V gene. The CDR3 runs to 13 residues.

This chain links TRBV29-1 with TRBJ2-7; 10 positions match TRBD1. The J segment lost 6 bases and the V segment lost 4 bases, leaving 12 bases of the junction unmatched. The germline CDR1 and CDR2 sequences are SQVTM and ANQGSEA. The CDR3 consists of 15 residues. The CDR3 region has the DNA TGCAGCGTTGCCAAGGGACAGGGGTCGGGCGGCGAGCAGTACTTC. It translates to CSVAKGQGSGGEQYF.

This clonotype was counted between two and nine times. V usage is TRBV5-1 and J usage is TRBJ1-1, with D perhaps matching TRBD1 (5 bases). Per the germline V gene, CDR1 is SGHRS and CDR2 is YFSETQ. The CDR3 sequence is 14 residues long. V was cut by 2 bases and J by 1 base, with 9 bases left in between. CDR3 protein: CASSLQASNTEAFF. CDR3 in DNA: TGCGCCAGCAGCTTACAGGCATCGAACACTGAAGCTTTCTTT.

Points on this clonotype: At one end the junction does not follow the germline gene, possibly because of a read error. The chain recombines TRBV6-1 with TRBJ2-6; possible D gene TRBD2, 6 bases. This CDR3 spans 19 amino acids. Germline V gives CDR1 MNHNS, CDR2 SASEGT. Here the CDR3 DNA reads TGTGCCGGCAGTGCCCGGAGGACCCGTGCGGGGTCTGGGGCCAACGTCCTGACTTTC. This gives the protein CAGSARRTRAGSGANVLTF.

The chain has TRBV7-2 and TRBJ2-2; possible D gene TRBD2, 5 bases. In germline, CDR1 is SGHTA, CDR2 FQGNSA. This CDR3 spans 17 amino acids. Trimming stripped 5 bases from V and 0 bases from J, with 16 bases between. The CDR3 spells CASSGPPGSANTGELFF. The CDR3 nucleotides read TGTGCCAGCAGCGGCCCTCCGGGGAGCGCGAACACCGGGGAGCTGTTTTTT.

This clonotype has a count of ten or more. The gene calls are TRBV12-3 or TRBV12-4 and TRBJ2-1, with TRBD2 identical over 11 bases. The ends lost 6 bases at V and 7 bases at J; junction bases unmatched: 8. The CDR3 is made up of 15 amino acids. CDR3 DNA: TGTGCCAGCAGCCCCTGGGGACTAGCGGAAAATGAGCAGTTCTTC. This encodes CASSPWGLAENEQFF.

The V and J genes are TRBV4-2 and TRBJ2-5; 12 bases fit TRBD2. V was clipped by 3 bases and J by 2 bases; unmatched bases: 7. This CDR3 region has 17 residues. CDR1 is LGHNA and CDR2 is YNFKEQ in the germline V gene. DNA of the CDR3: TGTGCCAGCAGCCAGGCTGCTAGCGGGGGGGATCAAGAGACCCAGTACTTC. Its protein is CASSQAASGGDQETQYF.

This clonotype was seen only a few times. The J gene is TRBJ2-7, the V gene TRBV20-1; TRBD2 is a possible D gene (6 bases). This CDR3 contains 13 residues. Germline loops: CDR1 DFQATT, CDR2 SNEGSKA (reference sequence). Trimming took off 1 base at V and 4 bases at J, with 11 bases between the two ends. In nucleotides, the CDR3 is TGCAGTGCTAGAGCCGGGACTTTTTACGAGCAGTACTTC. Residues: CSARAGTFYEQYF.

A few counts support this clonotype. This chain joins TRBV7-9 and TRBJ2-1, with 12 bases fitting TRBD2. Trimming took 4 bases from V and 0 from J; bases not matched to a gene: 4. This CDR3 comprises 17 residues. CDR1 and CDR2 from the germline V gene are SEHNR and FQNEAQ (reference sequence). In nucleotides, the CDR3 is TGTGCCAGCAGCTCTGGACTAGCGGGGACCTCCTACAATGAGCAGTTCTTC. Translation gives CASSSGLAGTSYNEQFF.

This clonotype was seen more than once but under ten times. The genes are TRBV30 and TRBJ2-5, with D possibly called TRBD1 or TRBD2 (5 bases each). Germline V gene data show CDR1 as GTSNPN and CDR2 as SVGIG (reference sequence). The CDR3 has 14 amino acids. Deletions cut 2 bases from V and 1 base from J, with 11 bases between. Written as DNA, the CDR3 is TGTGCCTGGAGTCTGGGACCTCGCCAAGAGACCCAGTACTTC. It translates to CAWSLGPRQETQYF.

This clonotype was counted at least ten times. J is TRBJ1-6 and V is TRBV4-1, with 7 bases identical to TRBD1. Germline V lookup: CDR1 MGHRA, CDR2 YSYEKL. This CDR3 comprises 18 residues. V dropped 4 bases and J dropped 9; count of bases not matched to a gene: 18. CDR3 sequence reads: CASSPAAAWDSGSSPLHF. The CDR3 DNA reads TGCGCCAGCAGCCCCGCAGCGGCTTGGGACAGTGGCAGTTCACCCCTCCACTTT.

There are a few counts of this clonotype. V is TRBV5-1 and J is TRBJ2-1, with D possibly matching TRBD2 (5 bases). The CDR3 covers 15 residues. The V gene lost 3 bases and the J gene lost 6 bases, with 16 bases spanning the gap. Germline loops: CDR1 SGHRS, CDR2 YFSETQ. As DNA, the CDR3 is TGCGCCAGCAGCTCGACCCGAGGCGAGGGCAATGAGCAGTTCTTC. Residues: CASSSTRGEGNEQFF.